This T cell receptor (beta chain) was recorded in a study of blood T cells in healthy people across ages. With each sample, at least 5 micrograms of total RNA were extracted. PCR was performed a second time for about 6 to 11 cycles using a sample-barcoded 5' primer and a J-beta primer mix. TCRdb reanalysed the 5' RACE reads using MiXCR and keeps one entry per CDR3 protein. This repertoire shows about 720,000 distinct CDR3 sequences, approximately 22% found once; its top ten account for roughly 22%. There are 14 residues in the CDR3. CDR1 MNHEY and CDR2 SVGAGI come from the germline V gene. V lost 7 bases to trimming and J lost 1 base, with 14 bases between them.

Input material: blood. The chain couples TRBV6-5 to TRBJ2-7; maybe TRBD2 (6 bases). This TCR was sampled from a man between 65 and 80 years old in good health. CDR3 bases: TGTGCCAGCAAACCGGGAGCCCGATCCTACGAGCAGTACTTC. Its translation: CASKPGARSYEQYF.